The clone carrying this T cell receptor beta chain showed up just a few times. The method was immunoSEQ multiplex PCR; TCRdb's version includes in-frame clones alone and lacks a portion of them. The sample has tens of thousands of clones, roughly four fifths seen once. The treatment denotes: preoperative locoregional IRX-2 cytokine immunotherapy. The source of the sample is a study of preoperative IRX-2 immunotherapy in early breast cancer. The J segment lost 4 bases and the V segment lost 5 bases, leaving 9 bases of the junction unmatched. The V gene's germline CDR1 is SGHNT and CDR2 YENEEA. The CDR3 loop spans 17 amino acids.

The receptor comes from a human donor with breast cancer. The chain combines TRBV11-3 with TRBJ2-3; 13 bases align to TRBD2. Sequenced material: lymph node tissue, taken after IRX-2 immunotherapy. This CDR3 is CASSTRTSGRLSDTQYF. CDR3 sequence (DNA): TGTGCCAGCAGCACCCGGACTAGCGGGAGACTATCAGATACGCAGTATTTT.